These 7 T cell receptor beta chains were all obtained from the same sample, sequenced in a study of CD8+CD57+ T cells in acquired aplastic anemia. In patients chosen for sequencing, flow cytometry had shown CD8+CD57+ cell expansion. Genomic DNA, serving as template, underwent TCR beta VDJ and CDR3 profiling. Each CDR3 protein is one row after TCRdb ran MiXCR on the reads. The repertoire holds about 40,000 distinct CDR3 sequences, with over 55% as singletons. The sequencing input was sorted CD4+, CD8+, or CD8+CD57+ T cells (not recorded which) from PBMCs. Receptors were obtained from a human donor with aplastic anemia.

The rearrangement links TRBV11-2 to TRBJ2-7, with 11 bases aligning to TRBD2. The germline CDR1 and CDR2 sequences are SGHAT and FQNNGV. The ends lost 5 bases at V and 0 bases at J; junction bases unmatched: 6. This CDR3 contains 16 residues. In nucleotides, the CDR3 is TGTGCCAGCAGCCCTCTCGGGACTAGCGGCTCCTACGAGCAGTACTTC. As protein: CASSPLGTSGSYEQYF.

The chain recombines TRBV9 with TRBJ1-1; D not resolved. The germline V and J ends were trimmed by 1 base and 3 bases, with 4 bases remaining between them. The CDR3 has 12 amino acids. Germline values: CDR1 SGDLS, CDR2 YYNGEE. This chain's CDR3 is CASSVQDTEAFF. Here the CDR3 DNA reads TGTGCCAGCAGCGTACAAGACACTGAAGCTTTCTTT.

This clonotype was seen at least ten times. The CDR3 loop reads CATKGGTGGWGTEAFF. The CDR3 DNA sequence: TGTGCCACCAAGGGCGGGACAGGGGGGTGGGGAACTGAAGCTTTCTTT. This rearrangement joins TRBV19 to TRBJ1-1, with TRBD1 matching 11 bases. V lost 10 bases, J lost 5 bases, and 15 bases stayed unmatched. This CDR3 has 16 amino acids. Germline assignment: CDR1 LNHDA and CDR2 SQIVND (reference sequence).

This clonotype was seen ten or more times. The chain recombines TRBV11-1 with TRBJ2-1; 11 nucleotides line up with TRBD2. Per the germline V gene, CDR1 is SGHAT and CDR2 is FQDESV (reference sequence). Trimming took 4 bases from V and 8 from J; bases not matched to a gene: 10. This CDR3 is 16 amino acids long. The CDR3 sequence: CASSSPSGGRGDEQFF. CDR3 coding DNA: TGTGCCAGCAGCTCGCCTAGCGGGGGGCGGGGGGATGAGCAGTTCTTC. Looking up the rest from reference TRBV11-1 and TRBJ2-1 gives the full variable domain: EAEVAQSPRYKITEKSQAVAFWCDPISGHATLYWYRQILGQGPELLVQFQDESVVDDSQLPKDRFSAERLKGVDSTLKIQPAELGDSAMYLCASSSPSGGRGDEQFFGPGTRLTVL.

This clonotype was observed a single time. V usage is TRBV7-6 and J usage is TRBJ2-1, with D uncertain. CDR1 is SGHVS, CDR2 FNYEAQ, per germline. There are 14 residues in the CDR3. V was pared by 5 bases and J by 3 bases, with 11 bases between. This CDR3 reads CASSPGSDYNEQFF. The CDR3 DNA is TGTGCCAGCAGCCCGGGCTCGGACTACAATGAGCAGTTCTTC.

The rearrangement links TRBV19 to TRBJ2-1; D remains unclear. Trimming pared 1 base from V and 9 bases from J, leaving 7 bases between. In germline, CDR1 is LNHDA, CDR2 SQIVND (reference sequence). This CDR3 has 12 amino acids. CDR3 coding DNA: TGTGCCAGTAGTATAGCCCCTTTTGAGCAGTTCTTC. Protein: CASSIAPFEQFF.

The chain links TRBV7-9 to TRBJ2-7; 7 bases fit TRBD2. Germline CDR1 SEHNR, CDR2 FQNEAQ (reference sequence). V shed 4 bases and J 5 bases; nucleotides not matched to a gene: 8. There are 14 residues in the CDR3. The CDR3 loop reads CASSSAPGRDEQYF. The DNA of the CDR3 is TGTGCCAGCAGCTCCGCACCAGGGAGGGACGAGCAGTACTTC.